This TCR beta chain comes out of a study of T cells in Graves' hyperthyroidism and ophthalmopathy. General observations from the study: Expanded thyroid clonotypes (above 0.001) were mostly also found in blood.

Researchers amplified the TCR beta CDR3 regions from RNA transcripts. HTBI primers were employed in a first-round RT-PCR of the TCR CDR3. In TCRdb, the multiplex PCR reads were re-called with MiXCR into one record per CDR3 protein. The data show some 350,000 distinct CDR3 sequences, with 20% to 25% seen just once and less than 85% held by the top ten. The CDR3 covers 15 residues. V dropped 2 bases and J dropped 4 bases, with 15 bases sitting between them. In germline, CDR1 is SGHTA, CDR2 FQGNSA. Fresh peripheral blood, approximately 9.6 ml, yielded the PBMCs. This clonotype was seen more than once but under ten times. As yet, its antigen is unknown.

The chain joins TRBV7-2 to TRBJ2-7, with D possibly being TRBD2 (5 bases). This TCR was sampled from a man aged 45-65 years with Graves' hyperthyroidism. The material sequenced was blood. CDR3 sequence: CASSLRLAGNYEQYF. In DNA, the CDR3 is TGTGCCAGCAGCTTAAGGTTAGCCGGGAATTACGAGCAGTACTTC.